The source of this T cell receptor (beta chain) is a study of T cell responses to AZD1222 COVID-19 vaccine. Broader study findings: Compared with day 0, the breadth and depth of the Spike-specific TCR repertoire rose significantly after two doses of AZD1222. Repertoire sampling occurred only after the peak T cell response. Females made up more of the donors, who were largely white British, and clonal diversity may have come out too low.

Per germline, CDR1 SGHNT and CDR2 YYREEE (reference sequence). The length of the CDR3 is 13 residues. V lost 4 bases and J 7 bases, leaving 14 bases between the germline ends. Assay: immunoSEQ multiplex PCR; the TCRdb copy retains only in-frame clones and omits some. The table has about 56,000 clones, approximately 80% seen once; the top ten hold 5%. This clone was seen only a few times. Its antigen remains unidentified. The sequencing here drew on peripheral blood, taken 28 days after the second AZD1222 dose. The chain recombines TRBV5-4 with TRBJ1-2; TRBD1 is a possible D gene (6 bases). The sequence derives from an adult who received the AZD1222 COVID-19 vaccine. The CDR3 sequence: CASSLDRTGGYTF. The CDR3, as DNA: TGTGCCAGCAGCCTCGACAGGACCGGTGGCTACACCTTC.